One sample yielded the 4 T cell receptor beta chains listed below, sequenced in a study of T cell clusters in autoimmune cytopenias. Each sample's input was about 250 ng genomic DNA, 38,000 or so genome equivalents. Multiplex touch-down PCR amplified TRB using TRB-A and TRB-B pools in one tube. No DNA is given; TCRdb re-called the multiplex PCR reads and lists each CDR3 protein once. The sample yields roughly 4,200 distinct CDR3 sequences, of which the top ten take up 70%. This sample was also put to use in a study of T cell repertoires in aging, cancer and after chemotherapy.

Material: peripheral blood. The receptor source for this set is a human donor in good health.

The chain recombines TRBV6-2 or TRBV6-3 with TRBJ2-2; the D call of TRBD2 rests on TCRdb alone, since no DNA is present to check it. This CDR3 region has 15 residues. Germline values: CDR1 MNHEY, CDR2 SVGEGT. CDR3 in amino acids: CASRRSARATGELFF.

V gene TRBV7-2 combines with J gene TRBJ2-2; TCRdb selects TRBD2, and the lack of DNA leaves this call unchecked. Germline loops: CDR1 SGHTA, CDR2 FQGNSA. The CDR3 loop spans 17 amino acids. Here the CDR3 reads CASSLASGLGRSGELFF.

This clonotype is deemed medium-sized by its frequency. The chain combines TRBV19 with TRBJ2-5; TCRdb names TRBD2, which stays unverified in the absence of DNA. The germline V gene has CDR1 LNHDA and CDR2 SQIVND (reference sequence). The CDR3 has 13 residues. CDR3 loop: CASSGGAKETQYF.

V and J are TRBV19 and TRBJ1-6; lacking DNA, the TRBD1 call made by TCRdb goes unchecked. The length of the CDR3 is 16 residues. In germline, CDR1 is LNHDA, CDR2 SQIVND (reference sequence). The CDR3 is CASSIALGEVGSPLHF. Full variable domain (rest looked up from reference TRBV19 and TRBJ1-6): DGGITQSPKYLFRKEGQNVTLSCEQNLNHDAMYWYRQDPGQGLRLIYYSQIVNDFQKGDIAEGYSVSREKKESFPLTVTSAQKNPTAFYLCASSIALGEVGSPLHFGNGTRLTVT.